These 26 T cell receptor beta chains were all obtained from the same sample, sequenced in a study of blood T cell repertoires in COVID-19. Here immunoSEQ multiplex PCR was the method, and the copy in TCRdb shows in-frame clones only, minus some. The data contain some 220,000 clones, roughly nine tenths of them singletons. The sequenced sample was PBMCs or T cells enriched from blood (not recorded which). These receptors all stem from a woman aged 45 to 65 in a cohort exposed to, infected with or recovered from COVID-19 (not recorded which).

V usage is TRBV7-9 and J usage is TRBJ1-6; D possibly corresponds to TRBD1 (6 bases). The V end was cut by 1 base, the J end by 2 bases, with 9 bases between. The germline CDR1 and CDR2 sequences are SEHNR and FQNEAQ (reference sequence). The CDR3 covers 16 residues. The CDR3 DNA reads as TGTGCCAGCAGCTTAGGGCAGGGGCCCTATAATTCACCCCTCCACTTT. This encodes CASSLGQGPYNSPLHF.

The V gene is TRBV19, the J gene TRBJ2-4; 13 positions agree with TRBD2. Germline trimming cut 3 bases from V and 5 bases from J; bases unmatched to any gene: 4. Germline CDR1 is LNHDA and CDR2 is SQIVND (reference sequence). This CDR3 has 16 amino acids. The CDR3 spells CASSISGTSGENIQYF. The CDR3 nucleotides are TGTGCCAGTAGTATTTCTGGGACTAGCGGGGAAAACATTCAGTACTTC. Variable domain in full (rest from reference TRBV19 and TRBJ2-4): DGGITQSPKYLFRKEGQNVTLSCEQNLNHDAMYWYRQDPGQGLRLIYYSQIVNDFQKGDIAEGYSVSREKKESFPLTVTSAQKNPTAFYLCASSISGTSGENIQYFGAGTRLSVL.

This chain uses TRBV7-9 with TRBJ1-1; D may be TRBD1 (5 bases). The CDR3 length is 14 residues. With 2 bases removed from V and 5 bases from J, the gap between germline ends came to 12 bases. Germline CDR1 and CDR2: SEHNR and FQNEAQ (reference sequence). The CDR3 bases are TGTGCCAGCAGCTTATCGGGGGAGAGGACTGAAGCTTTCTTT. Translating gives CASSLSGERTEAFF.

CDR3 DNA sequence: TGTGCCAGCAGCCCAGAACCGGGGGGTCGGTCCCAGTACTTC. Its protein is CASSPEPGGRSQYF. J is TRBJ2-5 and V is TRBV4-2; 7 nucleotides agree with TRBD2. Germline trimming cut 4 bases from V and 9 bases from J; bases unmatched to any gene: 11. This CDR3 is 14 amino acids long. Germline values: CDR1 LGHNA, CDR2 YNFKEQ.

V gene TRBV19 combines with J gene TRBJ2-7; D possibly corresponds to TRBD1 (7 bases). The length of the CDR3 is 14 residues. The germline CDR1 and CDR2 sequences are LNHDA and SQIVND (reference sequence). Trimming removed 3 bases from V and 1 base from J, with 10 bases in between. The CDR3 region is CASSMQGGSYEQYF. The DNA for the CDR3 is TGTGCCAGTAGTATGCAGGGGGGTTCCTACGAGCAGTACTTC. Using reference TRBV19 and TRBJ2-7 for the parts outside the CDR3, the full variable domain is DGGITQSPKYLFRKEGQNVTLSCEQNLNHDAMYWYRQDPGQGLRLIYYSQIVNDFQKGDIAEGYSVSREKKESFPLTVTSAQKNPTAFYLCASSMQGGSYEQYFGPGTRLTVT.

V is TRBV4-3 and J is TRBJ2-2; TRBD1 might be the D (5 bases). V lost 1 base and J lost 5, with 14 bases in between. The CDR3 extends over 16 amino acids. Germline V lookup: CDR1 LGHNA, CDR2 YSLEER. The CDR3 DNA is TGCGCCAGCAGCCAAGTTGGGGCTCTAAGGACCGGGGAGCTGTTTTTT. This encodes CASSQVGALRTGELFF.

In this sample, this clone turned up once. The J gene is TRBJ2-7, the V gene TRBV11-3, with TRBD2 as a possible D gene (5 bases). The CDR3 is 13 amino acids. V lost 2 bases, J lost 2 bases, and 7 bases lay in between. CDR1 SGHNT and CDR2 YENEEA come from the germline V gene. The CDR3 spells CASSLPGTYEQYF. For the CDR3, the DNA is TGTGCCAGCAGCTTACCCGGGACCTACGAGCAGTACTTC.

V is TRBV11-2 and J is TRBJ2-7; D uncertain. CDR1 and CDR2 from the germline V gene are SGHAT and FQNNGV. V shed 3 bases and J shed 2 bases, with 5 bases lying between them. The CDR3 runs 12 residues. The CDR3 sequence: CASSFLTYEQYF. The CDR3, as DNA: TGTGCCAGCAGCTTTTTAACCTACGAGCAGTACTTC.

The V gene is TRBV27, the J gene TRBJ2-1; maybe TRBD1 (5 bases). This CDR3 spans 11 amino acids. V shed 7 bases and J shed 10 bases, with 11 bases lying between them. Germline V gives CDR1 MNHEY, CDR2 SMNVEV (reference sequence). The CDR3 spells CASTWGREQFF. Here the CDR3 DNA reads TGTGCCAGCACCTGGGGCAGGGAGCAGTTCTTC.

The V and J genes are TRBV6-5 and TRBJ2-5; no firm D call. V was clipped by 0 bases and J by 5 bases, with 7 bases between them. Germline CDR1 MNHEY, CDR2 SVGAGI. The CDR3 runs to 13 residues. As DNA, the CDR3 is TGTGCCAGCAGTTACTCGGCTTTTGAGACCCAGTACTTC. It yields the protein CASSYSAFETQYF.

J is TRBJ2-5 and V is TRBV5-8; D is unclear. Trimming stripped 3 bases from V and 4 bases from J, with 4 bases between. Germline V gene sequence: CDR1 SGHTS, CDR2 YDEGEE. The CDR3 totals 11 residues. The CDR3 here is CASSSRETQYF. For the CDR3, the DNA is TGTGCCAGCAGCTCTAGAGAGACCCAGTACTTC.

This sequence joins TRBV28 and TRBJ1-4, with 10 positions matching TRBD1. The V gene's germline CDR1 is MDHEN and CDR2 SYDVKM. V shed 2 bases, J shed 7 bases, and the junction held 1 base outside the gene matches. CDR3 length equals 14 residues. CDR3 region: CASSLDRGREKLFF. CDR3 bases: TGTGCCAGCAGTTTAGACAGGGGGCGTGAAAAACTGTTTTTT. The full variable domain, rest sourced from reference TRBV28 and TRBJ1-4, is DVKVTQSSRYLVKRTGEKVFLECVQDMDHENMFWYRQDPGLGLRLIYFSYDVKMKEKGDIPEGYSVSREKKERFSLILESASTNQTSMYLCASSLDRGREKLFFGSGTQLSVL.

The chain combines TRBV3-1 (or the pseudogene TRBV3-2) with TRBJ1-4; 9 bases align to TRBD1. Germline V gene sequence: CDR1 LGHDT, CDR2 YNNKEL (reference sequence). This CDR3 is 17 amino acids long. Germline trimming cut 4 bases from V and 1 base from J; bases unmatched to any gene: 7. This chain's CDR3 is CASSRPDRGVTNEKLFF. The CDR3 region has the DNA TGTGCCAGCAGCCGACCTGACAGGGGGGTAACTAATGAAAAACTGTTTTTT.

V usage is TRBV6-1 and J usage is TRBJ1-1; D remains ambiguous. CDR3 length: 14 amino acids. With 1 base removed from V and 1 base from J, the gap between germline ends came to 7 bases. CDR1 is MNHNS, CDR2 SASEGT, per germline. CDR3 loop: CASSEDWQNTEAFF. The CDR3 DNA follows: TGTGCCAGCAGTGAAGATTGGCAGAACACTGAAGCTTTCTTT.

The chain employs TRBV11-2 and TRBJ2-1; no clear D. The CDR3 length is 14 residues. Trimming removed 1 base from V and 6 bases from J, with 10 bases in between. CDR1 SGHAT and CDR2 FQNNGV come from the germline V gene. CDR3 coding DNA: TGTGCCAGCAGCTTAGTCGCTAGAGGCAATGAGCAGTTCTTC. Translation: CASSLVARGNEQFF. The whole variable domain, filled in from reference TRBV11-2 and TRBJ2-1, reads EAGVAQSPRYKIIEKRQSVAFWCNPISGHATLYWYQQILGQGPKLLIQFQNNGVVDDSQLPKDRFSAERLKGVDSTLKIQPAKLEDSAVYLCASSLVARGNEQFFGPGTRLTVL.

The rearrangement joins TRBV5-1 to TRBJ1-4; no definite D call. This CDR3 region has 16 residues. CDR1 is SGHRS, CDR2 YFSETQ, per germline. Trimming cost V 2 bases and J 10 bases, with 21 bases left between them. The DNA of the CDR3 is TGCGCCAGCAGCTTCTCGGTTGGGGAAAGCGGAGGAAAACTGTTTTTT. Amino acids: CASSFSVGESGGKLFF.

The chain joins TRBV6-2 or TRBV6-3 to TRBJ2-3; 8 nucleotides agree with TRBD1. In germline, CDR1 is MNHEY, CDR2 SVGEGT. The CDR3 loop spans 18 amino acids. The J segment lost 3 bases and the V segment lost 0 bases, leaving 11 bases of the junction unmatched. CDR3 loop: CASSYSALAGGSTDTQYF. Written as DNA, the CDR3 is TGTGCCAGCAGTTACTCTGCTTTGGCAGGGGGCTCGACAGATACGCAGTATTTT.

V gene TRBV10-1 combines with J gene TRBJ1-5, with a weak D call TRBD1 (6 bases). Per germline, CDR1 WNHNN and CDR2 SYGVQD (reference sequence). CDR3 length equals 13 residues. Trimming removed 10 bases at V and 4 bases at J, with 14 bases between. The CDR3 here is CAKKGGMNQPQHF. The CDR3 DNA reads TGCGCCAAAAAAGGGGGTATGAATCAGCCCCAGCATTTT.

The genes are TRBV7-9 and TRBJ1-3; 7 bases map to TRBD1. CDR1 SEHNR and CDR2 FQNEAQ come from the germline V gene (reference sequence). The CDR3 is 14 amino acids. With 8 bases clipped from V and 8 bases from J, the junction kept 12 bases outside the gene matches. The CDR3 nucleotides read TGTGCCAGCCTTGAGGGGGCGCGATCCCACACCATATATTTT. Its translation: CASLEGARSHTIYF.

The V gene is TRBV21-1, the J gene TRBJ1-2. TRBV21-1 is recorded as a pseudogene. CDR3 size: 17 residues. The CDR3 loop is CASRPSAPSAGNYGYTF. The CDR3, as DNA: TGTGCCAGCAGGCCATCCGCCCCTTCGGCCGGGAACTATGGCTACACCTTC.

This chain joins TRBV7-8 and TRBJ1-5; possible D gene TRBD1, 6 bases. V was cut by 5 bases and J by 7 bases, with 21 bases left in between. The CDR3 consists of 16 residues. The germline gives CDR1 SGHVS, CDR2 FQNEAQ. CDR3 protein: CASSRTGRGRRQPQHF. The CDR3 DNA follows: TGTGCCAGCAGCCGTACAGGGAGGGGCCGAAGACAGCCCCAGCATTTT.

The J gene is TRBJ1-1, the V gene TRBV29-1; weak D call: TRBD1 (5 bases). CDR3 size: 14 residues. V was pared by 6 bases and J by 1 base, with 15 bases between. Germline V lookup: CDR1 SQVTM, CDR2 ANQGSEA. The CDR3 nucleotides are TGCAGCGTCGCCCGGGGGATAGGGAACACTGAAGCTTTCTTT. Protein product: CSVARGIGNTEAFF. Based on the CDR3 plus reference TRBV29-1 and TRBJ1-1, the full variable domain is SAVISQKPSRDICQRGTSLTIQCQVDSQVTMMFWYRQQPGQSLTLIATANQGSEATYESGFVIDKFPISRPNLTFSTLTVSNMSPEDSSIYLCSVARGIGNTEAFFGQGTRLTVV.

The rearrangement uses TRBV28 and TRBJ1-4; TRBD1 matches at 8 bases. The CDR3 has 14 residues. Germline V lookup: CDR1 MDHEN, CDR2 SYDVKM. With 5 bases clipped from V and 5 bases from J, the junction kept 4 bases outside the gene matches. The CDR3 nucleotides are TGTGCCAGCAGTCGACAGGGGTTAAATGAAAAACTGTTTTTT. This codes for CASSRQGLNEKLFF.

V gene TRBV18 combines with J gene TRBJ2-7; 9 bases align to TRBD1. The CDR3 contains 15 residues. Germline loops: CDR1 KGHSH, CDR2 LQKENI. V gave up 2 bases and J gave up 7 bases; unmatched junction bases: 9. The CDR3 DNA sequence: TGTGCCAGCTCACCAGGGACAGGGCAACCGGGGGAGCAGTACTTC. Translated, it gives CASSPGTGQPGEQYF.

This chain uses TRBV28 with TRBJ2-1, with D possibly being TRBD1 (6 bases). In germline, CDR1 is MDHEN, CDR2 SYDVKM. This CDR3 has 16 amino acids. V lost 6 bases, J lost 7 bases, and 22 bases lay in between. CDR3 DNA: TGTGCCAGCAGGCCTTCAATGGGGGCCCCTAAGAATGAGCAGTTCTTC. Protein sequence: CASRPSMGAPKNEQFF.

The V gene is TRBV28, the J gene TRBJ2-1; tentatively, D is TRBD1 (5 bases). Germline CDR1 is MDHEN and CDR2 is SYDVKM. Trimming stripped 3 bases from V and 7 bases from J, with 13 bases between. This CDR3 has 14 amino acids. CDR3 in amino acids: CASSLSGIRNEQFF. The CDR3 coding sequence is TGTGCCAGCAGTTTGTCAGGGATAAGAAATGAGCAGTTCTTC. Variable domain in full (rest from reference TRBV28 and TRBJ2-1): DVKVTQSSRYLVKRTGEKVFLECVQDMDHENMFWYRQDPGLGLRLIYFSYDVKMKEKGDIPEGYSVSREKKERFSLILESASTNQTSMYLCASSLSGIRNEQFFGPGTRLTVL.